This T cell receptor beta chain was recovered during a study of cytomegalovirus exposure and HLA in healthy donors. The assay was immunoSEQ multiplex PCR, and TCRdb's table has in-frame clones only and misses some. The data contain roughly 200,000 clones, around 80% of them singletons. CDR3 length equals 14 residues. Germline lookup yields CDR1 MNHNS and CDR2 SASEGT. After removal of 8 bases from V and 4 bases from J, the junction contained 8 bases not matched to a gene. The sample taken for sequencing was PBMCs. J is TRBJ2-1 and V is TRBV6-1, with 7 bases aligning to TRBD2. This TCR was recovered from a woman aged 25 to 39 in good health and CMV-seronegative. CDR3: CASGTGTTYNEQFF. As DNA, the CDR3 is TGTGCCAGCGGTACCGGGACTACATACAATGAGCAGTTCTTC.